The clone carrying this T cell receptor beta chain was found once. Its antigen is not identified. This sample was included in a study of T cells in Graves' hyperthyroidism and ophthalmopathy. Trimming shortened V by 6 bases and J by 5 bases, and 16 bases separated the two germline ends. Per the germline V gene, CDR1 is LGHNA and CDR2 is YNFKEQ. The length of the CDR3 is 14 residues. Template material for amplifying TCR beta CDR3 regions consisted of RNA transcripts. HTBI primers were the set used in a first-round RT-PCR of the TCR CDR3. A single record per CDR3 protein comes from TCRdb applying MiXCR to the multiplex PCR reads. There are 480,000 or so distinct CDR3 sequences in the sample; roughly 45% occur only once, and 44% lies in the top ten. Regarding the study as a whole: In the blood, most expanded thyroid clonotypes above 0.001 appeared as well. Prediction of ophthalmopathy progression came a median around 6 months pre-onset.

Orbital computed tomography, thyroid ultrasound, serum thyroxine and TRAb, and clinical symptoms together informed the diagnoses. J is TRBJ2-5 and V is TRBV4-2; either TRBD1 or TRBD2 may fit D (6 bases each). The sample was peripheral blood or thyroid tissue (not recorded which). The receptor was isolated from an adult woman with Graves' disease, either hyperthyroidism or ophthalmopathy (not recorded which). DNA for the CDR3: TGTGCCAGCAGTTACCGTAGGGGGGAGGAGACCCAGTACTTC. The encoded protein is CASSYRRGEETQYF.